The 25 T cell receptor beta chains below all came from one sample that was sequenced in a study of blood T cells in healthy people across ages. A J-beta primer mix and a sample-barcoded 5' primer were used in a second PCR of about 6 to 12 cycles. TCRdb re-analysed the 5' RACE reads in MiXCR, keeping a single row per CDR3 protein. The sample consists of fewer than 1,000,000 distinct CDR3 sequences, around 45% of them appearing once. Sample: blood. These receptors originate from a man aged 55 to 70 in good health.

The rearrangement uses TRBV27 and TRBJ2-1; TRBD2 is a possible D gene (6 bases). Trimming pared 2 bases from V and 3 bases from J, leaving 8 bases between. Germline CDR1 MNHEY, CDR2 SMNVEV (reference sequence). The CDR3 totals 14 residues. This chain's CDR3 is CASSLLGLYNEQFF. CDR3 sequence (DNA): TGTGCCAGCAGTTTACTGGGACTCTACAATGAGCAGTTCTTC.

This clonotype was seen a handful of times. The V call is TRBV20-1, the J call TRBJ2-1; 9 bases agree with TRBD1. The CDR3 contains 14 residues. CDR1 and CDR2 from the germline V gene are DFQATT and SNEGSKA (reference sequence). After removal of 3 bases from V and 5 bases from J, the junction contained 5 bases not matched to a gene. The CDR3 loop reads CSARTGGRNNEQFF. Written as DNA, the CDR3 is TGCAGTGCTAGGACAGGGGGGCGTAACAATGAGCAGTTCTTC.

This clonotype was detected only a few times. V gene TRBV5-6 combines with J gene TRBJ1-2; no firm D call. V dropped 2 bases and J dropped 10 bases, with 12 bases sitting between them. The CDR3 loop spans 12 amino acids. Germline CDR1 is SGHDT and CDR2 is YYEEEE. CDR3 DNA sequence: TGTGCCAGCAGCTTCCGGACGGAGATCTACACCTTC. This sequence encodes CASSFRTEIYTF.

This clonotype was counted between two and nine times. The chain combines TRBV7-2 with TRBJ2-4, with 8 bases that match TRBD1. The CDR3 covers 15 residues. Germline CDR1 reads SGHTA; CDR2 reads FQGNSA. V lost 5 bases to trimming and J lost 6 bases; unmatched junction nucleotides: 9. In nucleotides, the CDR3 is TGTGCCAGCAGCACGGGACAGGAGCCGGGAAACATTCAGTACTTC. It codes for CASSTGQEPGNIQYF.

The V and J genes are TRBV6-5 and TRBJ1-5, with TRBD1 matching 9 bases. This CDR3 contains 15 residues. V was pared by 2 bases and J by 7 bases, with 6 bases of the junction left unmatched. CDR1 and CDR2 (germline): MNHEY, SVGAGI. The chain's CDR3 is CASSYGDRVGQPQHF. CDR3 nucleotides: TGTGCCAGCAGTTACGGGGACAGGGTAGGGCAGCCCCAGCATTTT.

The V and J genes are TRBV5-1 and TRBJ2-3; D uncertain. CDR1 is SGHRS and CDR2 is YFSETQ in the germline V gene. The CDR3 spans 13 residues. Deletions cut 9 bases from V and 2 bases from J, with 13 bases between. For the CDR3, the DNA is TGCGCCACCCAACTGTCCCCCACAGATACGCAGTATTTT. Translated, it gives CATQLSPTDTQYF.

V gene TRBV10-3 combines with J gene TRBJ2-1, with D possibly TRBD1 on 6 matching bases. The CDR3 spans 14 residues. The V gene's germline CDR1 is ENHRY and CDR2 SYGVKD. V lost 5 bases to trimming and J lost 9 bases, with 17 bases between them. Here the CDR3 DNA reads TGTGCCATCAGTCCCGGGACACCCTTGAGTGAGCAGTTCTTC. Translation gives CAISPGTPLSEQFF.

This clonotype was seen a single time. The V and J genes are TRBV28 and TRBJ2-5; maybe TRBD2 (6 bases). V lost 6 bases to trimming and J lost 11 bases, with 19 bases between them. Germline CDR1 is MDHEN and CDR2 is SYDVKM. The CDR3 has 13 residues. The CDR3 DNA sequence: TGTGCCAGCAGACTTAGCGGTTCCAATGAGCAGTACTTC. Translated, it gives CASRLSGSNEQYF.

V gene TRBV7-9 combines with J gene TRBJ2-7; TRBD1 agrees at 7 bases. With V trimmed by 5 bases and J by 3 bases, 7 bases remained unmatched. Germline CDR1 and CDR2: SEHNR and FQNEAQ (reference sequence). The length of the CDR3 is 14 residues. CDR3 in DNA: TGTGCCAGCAGCCCACAGGGGCCCCTCTACGAGCAGTACTTC. Residues: CASSPQGPLYEQYF. Combining the CDR3 with reference TRBV7-9 and TRBJ2-7 gives the whole variable domain DTGVSQNPRHKITKRGQNVTFRCDPISEHNRLYWYRQTLGQGPEFLTYFQNEAQLEKSRLLSDRFSAERPKGSFSTLEIQRTEQGDSAMYLCASSPQGPLYEQYFGPGTRLTVT.

This clonotype came up a few times. The rearrangement uses TRBV6-2 or TRBV6-3 and TRBJ1-5; 10 bases are shared with TRBD1. With V trimmed by 6 bases and J by 7 bases, 12 bases remained unmatched. CDR3 size: 16 residues. Germline values: CDR1 MNHEY, CDR2 SVGEGT. Here the CDR3 DNA reads TGTGCCAGCAGCCACCGAGAAGGACAGGGGGGCCAGCCCCAGCATTTT. It translates to CASSHREGQGGQPQHF.

This clonotype turned up a few times. The chain joins TRBV7-2 to TRBJ2-5; possibly TRBD1 for D (8 bases). The J call may be faulty, since TRBJ2-7 better matches the DNA end. CDR1 and CDR2 (germline): SGHTA, FQGNSA. The CDR3 spans 15 residues. The CDR3 DNA is TGTGCCAGCAGTTTACAGGGGGGGTGGGCCTACGAGCAGTACTTC. It encodes CASSLQGGWAYEQYF.

The chain joins TRBV6-5 to TRBJ2-2; 11 nucleotides match TRBD1. The germline V gene encodes CDR1 MNHEY and CDR2 SVGAGI. The CDR3 is 19 amino acids. With 0 bases clipped from V and 1 base from J, the junction kept 7 bases outside the gene matches. The CDR3: CASSYSSGDRGMNTGELFF. As DNA, the CDR3 is TGTGCCAGCAGTTACTCCTCCGGGGACAGGGGGATGAACACCGGGGAGCTGTTTTTT.

This clonotype was counted many times. The J gene is TRBJ2-2, the V gene TRBV15, with 9 positions matching TRBD1. J was trimmed by 8 bases and V by 4 bases; bases with no gene match: 5. Germline CDR1 is LNHNV and CDR2 is YYDKDF (reference sequence). The CDR3 is 14 residues long. This CDR3 reads CATSTDRGLGELFF. The CDR3, as DNA: TGTGCCACCAGCACCGACAGGGGGTTAGGGGAGCTGTTTTTT.

The chain carries TRBV30 and TRBJ2-7; tentative D call: TRBD1 (6 bases). The CDR3 extends over 13 amino acids. The ends were cut back, 4 bases at V and 5 bases at J, with 15 bases in the middle. Germline V gives CDR1 GTSNPN, CDR2 SVGIG (reference sequence). CDR3 amino acids: CAWTPNRVHEQYF. In DNA, the CDR3 is TGTGCCTGGACCCCAAACAGGGTCCACGAGCAGTACTTC.

This clonotype was seen only a few times. The V and J genes are TRBV29-1 and TRBJ2-1, with a possible D match to TRBD2 (6 bases). CDR1 is SQVTM and CDR2 is ANQGSEA in the germline V gene. This CDR3 comprises 13 residues. V shed 8 bases and J shed 10 bases, with 21 bases lying between them. The CDR3 DNA is TGCAGCCTGGAGCGGGCATACAATGGGGAGCAGTTCTTC. Protein: CSLERAYNGEQFF.

The rearrangement uses TRBV7-2 and TRBJ2-7, with 7 bases identical to TRBD2. The ends lost 5 bases at V and 5 bases at J; junction bases unmatched: 9. This CDR3 contains 14 residues. The V gene's germline CDR1 is SGHTA and CDR2 FQGNSA. The CDR3 DNA sequence: TGTGCCAGCAGCCACGGGACTACTCGAAACGAGCAGTACTTC. It codes for CASSHGTTRNEQYF.

The V call is TRBV20-1, the J call TRBJ2-3; 7 bases match TRBD2. V was pared by 5 bases and J by 2 bases, with 7 bases of the junction left unmatched. The CDR3 is made up of 14 amino acids. CDR1 is DFQATT, CDR2 SNEGSKA, per germline (reference sequence). This CDR3 is CSAVGLADTDTQYF. Here the CDR3 DNA reads TGCAGTGCTGTGGGTCTAGCGGACACAGATACGCAGTATTTT.

A few counts support this clonotype. The CDR3 DNA reads as TGCAGCGTTGACATGAGGGCAGGAAATGAGCAGTTCTTC. This translates into CSVDMRAGNEQFF. The chain employs TRBV29-1 and TRBJ2-1, with a weak D call TRBD2 (5 bases). The CDR3 runs 13 residues. CDR1 is SQVTM and CDR2 is ANQGSEA in the germline V gene. The ends were cut back, 3 bases at V and 7 bases at J, with 13 bases in the middle.

This clonotype was counted a few times. The gene calls are TRBV5-6 and TRBJ1-2; D remains unclear. Germline V gene lookup returns CDR1 SGHDT and CDR2 YYEEEE. Trimming cost V 2 bases and J 0 bases, with 14 bases left between them. This CDR3 comprises 16 residues. The CDR3 loop is CASSFRTETSNYGYTF. The CDR3 DNA reads TGTGCCAGCAGCTTTCGGACGGAAACTTCTAACTATGGCTACACCTTC.

Notes on this clonotype: A much larger clone differs from this one at a single base, so this may be a read error. The chain joins TRBV2 to TRBJ2-4; no reliable D call. In germline, CDR1 is SNHLY, CDR2 FYNNEI. The CDR3 runs 13 residues. The CDR3 bases are TGTGCCAGCAGTTATGAAAATTCCTACGAGCAGTGCTTC. Encoded protein: CASSYENSYEQCF.

The V call is TRBV7-8, the J call TRBJ2-5, with a possible D match to TRBD2 (6 bases). Trimming stripped 7 bases from V and 5 bases from J, with 14 bases between. Germline V gives CDR1 SGHVS, CDR2 FQNEAQ. This CDR3 is built from 13 residues. CDR3 in DNA: TGTGCCAGCACCTCCGGAGGGGTGGAGACCCAGTACTTC. Residues: CASTSGGVETQYF.

V and J are TRBV5-1 and TRBJ2-3; TRBD1 aligns across 11 bases. This CDR3 is 15 amino acids long. V lost 2 bases to trimming and J lost 4 bases; unmatched junction nucleotides: 3. Germline V CDR1 and CDR2: SGHRS, YFSETQ. The CDR3 DNA reads as TGCGCCAGCAGCTTCGGACAGGGGGCGTCAGATACGCAGTATTTT. This codes for CASSFGQGASDTQYF.

The chain carries TRBV6-5 and TRBJ2-1; 7 nucleotides agree with TRBD1. The V gene's germline CDR1 is MNHEY and CDR2 SVGAGI. The V segment lost 4 bases and the J segment 8 bases; nucleotides outside the gene matches: 5. The CDR3 length is 13 residues. In nucleotides, the CDR3 is TGTGCCAGCAGTTGGCGACAGGGCCATGAGCAGTTCTTC. The encoded protein is CASSWRQGHEQFF.

DNA for the CDR3: TGTGCCACCTCAGGGGTCACGATCCCTCCAACTATGGGCTACACCTTC. It specifies CATSGVTIPPTMGYTF. The rearrangement joins TRBV10-3 to TRBJ1-2; D is possibly TRBD1 (6 bases). Germline-derived CDR1 and CDR2 are ENHRY and SYGVKD. V was shortened by 10 bases and J by 8 bases, with 29 bases between the two germline ends. The CDR3 spans 16 residues.

This clonotype was counted at least ten times. The chain carries TRBV12-3 or TRBV12-4 and TRBJ1-5, with D unclear. The CDR3 length is 14 residues. The V gene lost 3 bases and the J gene lost 9 bases, with 15 bases spanning the gap. CDR3 sequence reads: CASSFRTGPRPQHF. CDR3 in DNA: TGTGCCAGCAGTTTTCGGACCGGACCTCGGCCCCAGCATTTT.